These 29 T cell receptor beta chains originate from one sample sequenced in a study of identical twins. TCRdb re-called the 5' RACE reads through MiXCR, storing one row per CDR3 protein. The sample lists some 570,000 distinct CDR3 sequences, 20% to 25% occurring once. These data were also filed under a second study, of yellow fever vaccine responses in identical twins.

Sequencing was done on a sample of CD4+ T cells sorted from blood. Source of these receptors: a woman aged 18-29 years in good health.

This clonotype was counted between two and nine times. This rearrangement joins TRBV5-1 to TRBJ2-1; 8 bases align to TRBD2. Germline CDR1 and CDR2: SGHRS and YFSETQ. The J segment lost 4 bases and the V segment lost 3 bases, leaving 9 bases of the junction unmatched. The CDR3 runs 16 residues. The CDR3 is CASSSPRGALYNEQFF. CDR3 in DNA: TGCGCCAGCAGCTCGCCGCGGGGGGCTCTGTACAATGAGCAGTTCTTC.

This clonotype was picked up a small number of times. CDR3 DNA sequence: TGTGCCAGCATCGTAGAAGGGTCCACCGGGGAGCTGTTTTTT. This sequence encodes CASIVEGSTGELFF. The rearrangement joins TRBV7-9 to TRBJ2-2, with D unresolved. The CDR3 runs 14 residues. V lost 7 bases and J lost 4, with 13 bases in between. Germline lookup yields CDR1 SEHNR and CDR2 FQNEAQ (reference sequence).

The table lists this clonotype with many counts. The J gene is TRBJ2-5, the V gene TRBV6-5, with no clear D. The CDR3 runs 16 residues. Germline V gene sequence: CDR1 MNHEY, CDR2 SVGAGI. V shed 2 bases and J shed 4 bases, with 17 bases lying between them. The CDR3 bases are TGTGCCAGCAGTTACGCAGACCCGGGCGTTATAGAGACCCAGTACTTC. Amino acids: CASSYADPGVIETQYF.

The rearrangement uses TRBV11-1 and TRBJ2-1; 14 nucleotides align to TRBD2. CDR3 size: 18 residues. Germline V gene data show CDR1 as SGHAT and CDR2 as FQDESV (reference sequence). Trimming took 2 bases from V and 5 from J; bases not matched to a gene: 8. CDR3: CASSLSKTSGGANNEQFF. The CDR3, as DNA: TGTGCCAGCAGCTTATCCAAGACTAGCGGGGGGGCTAACAATGAGCAGTTCTTC. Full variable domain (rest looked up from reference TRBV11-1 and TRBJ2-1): EAEVAQSPRYKITEKSQAVAFWCDPISGHATLYWYRQILGQGPELLVQFQDESVVDDSQLPKDRFSAERLKGVDSTLKIQPAELGDSAMYLCASSLSKTSGGANNEQFFGPGTRLTVL.

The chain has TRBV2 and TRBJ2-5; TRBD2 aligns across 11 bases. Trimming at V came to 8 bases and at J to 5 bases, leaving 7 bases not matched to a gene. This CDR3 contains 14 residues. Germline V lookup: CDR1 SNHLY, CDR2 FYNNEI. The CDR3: CASLLAGGSETQYF. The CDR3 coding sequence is TGTGCCAGCCTCCTAGCGGGAGGTTCGGAGACCCAGTACTTC.

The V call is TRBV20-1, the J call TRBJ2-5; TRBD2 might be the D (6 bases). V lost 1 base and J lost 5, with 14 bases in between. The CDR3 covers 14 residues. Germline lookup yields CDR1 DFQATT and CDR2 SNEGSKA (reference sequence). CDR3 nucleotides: TGCAGTGCTAGAGCCGGGACTGGGCGTGAGACCCAGTACTTC. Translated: CSARAGTGRETQYF.

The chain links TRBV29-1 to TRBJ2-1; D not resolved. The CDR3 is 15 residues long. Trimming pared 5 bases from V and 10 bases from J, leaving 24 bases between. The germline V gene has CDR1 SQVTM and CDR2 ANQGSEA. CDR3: CSVRPPLVGAAEQFF. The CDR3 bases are TGCAGCGTTCGACCCCCGCTAGTTGGAGCCGCGGAGCAGTTCTTC.

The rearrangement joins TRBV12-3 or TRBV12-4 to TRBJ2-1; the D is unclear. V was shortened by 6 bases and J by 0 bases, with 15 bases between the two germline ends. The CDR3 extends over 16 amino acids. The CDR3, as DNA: TGTGCCAGCAGCCCTTCTTGGCGCGGCTCCTACAATGAGCAGTTCTTC. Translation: CASSPSWRGSYNEQFF.

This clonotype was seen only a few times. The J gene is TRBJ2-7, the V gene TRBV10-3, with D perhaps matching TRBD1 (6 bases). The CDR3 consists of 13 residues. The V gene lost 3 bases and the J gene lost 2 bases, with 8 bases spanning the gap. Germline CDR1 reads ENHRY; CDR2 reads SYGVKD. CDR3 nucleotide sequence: TGTGCCATCAGTGAACGGACAGCCTACGAGCAGTACTTC. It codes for CAISERTAYEQYF.

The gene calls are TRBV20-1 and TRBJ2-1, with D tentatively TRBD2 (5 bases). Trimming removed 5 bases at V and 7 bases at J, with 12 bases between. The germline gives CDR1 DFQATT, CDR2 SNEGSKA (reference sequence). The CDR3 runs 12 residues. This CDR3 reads CSAGWRGNEQFF. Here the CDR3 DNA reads TGCAGTGCTGGGTGGCGAGGGAATGAGCAGTTCTTC.

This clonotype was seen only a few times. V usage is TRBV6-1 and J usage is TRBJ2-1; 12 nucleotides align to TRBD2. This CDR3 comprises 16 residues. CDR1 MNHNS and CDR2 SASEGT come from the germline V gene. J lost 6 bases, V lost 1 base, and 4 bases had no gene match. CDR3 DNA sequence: TGTGCCAGCAGTGAAGAGCTAGCGGGGGGGCGCAATGAGCAGTTCTTC. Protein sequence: CASSEELAGGRNEQFF.

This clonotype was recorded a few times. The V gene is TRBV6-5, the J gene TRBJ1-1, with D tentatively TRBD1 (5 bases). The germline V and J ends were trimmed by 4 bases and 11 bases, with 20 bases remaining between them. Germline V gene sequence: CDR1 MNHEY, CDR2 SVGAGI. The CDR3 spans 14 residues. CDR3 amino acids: CASSSPGEEEKAFF. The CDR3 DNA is TGTGCCAGCAGTTCCCCGGGGGAGGAAGAGAAGGCTTTCTTT.

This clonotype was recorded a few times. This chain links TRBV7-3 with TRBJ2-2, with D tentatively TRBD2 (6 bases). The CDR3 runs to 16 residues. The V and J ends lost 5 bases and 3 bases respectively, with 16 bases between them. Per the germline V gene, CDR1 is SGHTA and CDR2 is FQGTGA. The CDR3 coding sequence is TGTGCCAGCAGCCTCGACGGGAGTCGGTACACCGGGGAGCTGTTTTTT. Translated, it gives CASSLDGSRYTGELFF.

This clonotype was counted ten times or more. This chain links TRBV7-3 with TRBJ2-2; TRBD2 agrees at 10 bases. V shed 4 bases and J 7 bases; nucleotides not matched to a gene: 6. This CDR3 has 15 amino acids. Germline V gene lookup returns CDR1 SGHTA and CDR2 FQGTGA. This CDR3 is CASSSSGRAVGELFF. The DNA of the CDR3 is TGTGCCAGCAGCTCGAGCGGGAGGGCCGTCGGGGAGCTGTTTTTT. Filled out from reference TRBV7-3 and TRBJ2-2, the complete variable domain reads GAGVSQTPSNKVTEKGKYVELRCDPISGHTALYWYRQSLGQGPEFLIYFQGTGAADDSGLPNDRFFAVRPEGSVSTLKIQRTERGDSAVYLCASSSSGRAVGELFFGEGSRLTVL.

In DNA form, the CDR3 reads TGCGCCAGCAGCTTGGTTGGATTAGCGGGGGCCTACAATGAGCAGTTCTTC. This sequence encodes CASSLVGLAGAYNEQFF. The chain links TRBV5-1 to TRBJ2-1; 9 nucleotides agree with TRBD2. Germline CDR1 is SGHRS and CDR2 is YFSETQ. V was clipped by 0 bases and J by 2 bases; unmatched bases: 6. The CDR3 extends over 17 amino acids.

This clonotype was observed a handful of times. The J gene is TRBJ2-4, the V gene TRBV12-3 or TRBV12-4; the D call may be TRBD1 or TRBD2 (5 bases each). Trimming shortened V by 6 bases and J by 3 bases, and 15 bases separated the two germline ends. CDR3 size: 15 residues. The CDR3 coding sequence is TGTGCCAGCAGATCCCGAGGGGTCCTCAAAAACATTCAGTACTTC. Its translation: CASRSRGVLKNIQYF.

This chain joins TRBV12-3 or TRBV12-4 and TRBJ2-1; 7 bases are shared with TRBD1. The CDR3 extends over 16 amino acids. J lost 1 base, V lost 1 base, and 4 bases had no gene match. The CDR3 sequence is CASSLDRGGSYNEQFF. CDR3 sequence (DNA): TGTGCCAGCAGTTTAGACAGGGGTGGGTCCTACAATGAGCAGTTCTTC.

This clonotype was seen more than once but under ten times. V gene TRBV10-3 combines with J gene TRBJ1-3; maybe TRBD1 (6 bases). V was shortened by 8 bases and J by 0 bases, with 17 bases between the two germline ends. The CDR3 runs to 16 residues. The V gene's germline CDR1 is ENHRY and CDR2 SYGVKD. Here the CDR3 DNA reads TGTGCCATCGGGGAAAGGGACAAGATCTCTGGAAACACCATATATTTT. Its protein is CAIGERDKISGNTIYF.

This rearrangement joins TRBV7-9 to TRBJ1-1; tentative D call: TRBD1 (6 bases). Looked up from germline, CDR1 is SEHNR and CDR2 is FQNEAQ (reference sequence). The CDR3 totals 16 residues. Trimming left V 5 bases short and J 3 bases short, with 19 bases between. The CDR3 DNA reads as TGTGCCAGCAGCCGCGGGCTAGGGGGATCGGACACTGAAGCTTTCTTT. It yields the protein CASSRGLGGSDTEAFF. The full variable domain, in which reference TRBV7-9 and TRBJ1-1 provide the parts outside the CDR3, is DTGVSQNPRHKITKRGQNVTFRCDPISEHNRLYWYRQTLGQGPEFLTYFQNEAQLEKSRLLSDRFSAERPKGSFSTLEIQRTEQGDSAMYLCASSRGLGGSDTEAFFGQGTRLTVV.

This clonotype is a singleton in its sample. The CDR3 DNA is TGTGCCAGCAGGGTGCACAGGGAGGGCATCGGGGGCTACACCTTC. Protein product: CASRVHREGIGGYTF. The J gene is TRBJ1-2, the V gene TRBV6-1, with D perhaps matching TRBD1 (6 bases). The CDR3 runs to 15 residues. From germline, CDR1 is MNHNS and CDR2 SASEGT. Trimming removed 6 bases from V and 8 bases from J, with 22 bases in between.

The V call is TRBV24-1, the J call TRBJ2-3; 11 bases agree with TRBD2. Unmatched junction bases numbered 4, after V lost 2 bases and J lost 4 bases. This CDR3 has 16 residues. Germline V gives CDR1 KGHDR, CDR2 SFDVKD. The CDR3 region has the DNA TGTGCCACCAGTGATTCTAGCGGGAGGAGTGCAGATACGCAGTATTTT. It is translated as CATSDSSGRSADTQYF.

DNA of the CDR3: TGCAGCGTTCGGCAGATCACAGATACGCAGTATTTT. It encodes CSVRQITDTQYF. The chain employs TRBV29-1 and TRBJ2-3, with D unresolved. This CDR3 has 12 amino acids. V was clipped by 5 bases and J by 2 bases, with 8 bases between them. Germline V CDR1 and CDR2: SQVTM, ANQGSEA.

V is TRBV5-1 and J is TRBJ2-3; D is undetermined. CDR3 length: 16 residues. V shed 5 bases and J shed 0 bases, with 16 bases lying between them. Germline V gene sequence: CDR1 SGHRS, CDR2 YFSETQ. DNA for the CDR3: TGCGCCAGCAGACTATGGCTCGCCGTTAGCACAGATACGCAGTATTTT. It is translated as CASRLWLAVSTDTQYF.

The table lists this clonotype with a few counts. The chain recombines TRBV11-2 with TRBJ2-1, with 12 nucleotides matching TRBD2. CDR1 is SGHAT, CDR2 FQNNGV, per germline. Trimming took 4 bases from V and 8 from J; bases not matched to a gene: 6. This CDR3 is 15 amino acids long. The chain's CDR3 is CASSWGLAGMDEQFF. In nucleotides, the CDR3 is TGTGCCAGCAGCTGGGGACTAGCGGGTATGGATGAGCAGTTCTTC.

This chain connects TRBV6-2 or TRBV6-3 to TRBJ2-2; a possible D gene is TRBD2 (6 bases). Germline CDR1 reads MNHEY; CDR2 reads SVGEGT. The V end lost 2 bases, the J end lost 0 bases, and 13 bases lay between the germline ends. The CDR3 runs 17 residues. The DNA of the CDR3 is TGTGCCAGCAGTTACGTTGTCCGGAGGGCGAACACCGGGGAGCTGTTTTTT. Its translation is CASSYVVRRANTGELFF.

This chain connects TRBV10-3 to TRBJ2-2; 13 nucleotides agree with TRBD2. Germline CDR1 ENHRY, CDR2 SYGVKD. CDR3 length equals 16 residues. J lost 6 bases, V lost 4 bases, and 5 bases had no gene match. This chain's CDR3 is CAISGTSGGEPGELFF. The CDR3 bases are TGTGCCATCAGTGGTACTAGCGGGGGGGAGCCCGGGGAGCTGTTTTTT.

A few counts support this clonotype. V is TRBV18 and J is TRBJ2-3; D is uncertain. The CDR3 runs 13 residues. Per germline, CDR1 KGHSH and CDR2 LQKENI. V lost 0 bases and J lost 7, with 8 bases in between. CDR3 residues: CASSPPVGNTQYF. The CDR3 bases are TGTGCCAGCTCACCACCGGTGGGAAATACGCAGTATTTT.

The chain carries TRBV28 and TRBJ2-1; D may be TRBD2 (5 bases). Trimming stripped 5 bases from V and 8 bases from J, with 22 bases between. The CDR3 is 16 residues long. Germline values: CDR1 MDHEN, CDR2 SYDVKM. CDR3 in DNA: TGTGCCAGCAGTCATCGGAGTTGGTTTGGGAGCGATGAGCAGTTCTTC. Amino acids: CASSHRSWFGSDEQFF.

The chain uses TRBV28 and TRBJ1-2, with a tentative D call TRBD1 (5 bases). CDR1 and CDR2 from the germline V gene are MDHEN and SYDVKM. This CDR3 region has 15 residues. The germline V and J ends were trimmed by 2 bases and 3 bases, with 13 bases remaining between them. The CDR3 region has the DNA TGTGCCAGCAGTTTAGGCAGGGAGGCGGACTATGGCTACACCTTC. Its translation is CASSLGREADYGYTF.